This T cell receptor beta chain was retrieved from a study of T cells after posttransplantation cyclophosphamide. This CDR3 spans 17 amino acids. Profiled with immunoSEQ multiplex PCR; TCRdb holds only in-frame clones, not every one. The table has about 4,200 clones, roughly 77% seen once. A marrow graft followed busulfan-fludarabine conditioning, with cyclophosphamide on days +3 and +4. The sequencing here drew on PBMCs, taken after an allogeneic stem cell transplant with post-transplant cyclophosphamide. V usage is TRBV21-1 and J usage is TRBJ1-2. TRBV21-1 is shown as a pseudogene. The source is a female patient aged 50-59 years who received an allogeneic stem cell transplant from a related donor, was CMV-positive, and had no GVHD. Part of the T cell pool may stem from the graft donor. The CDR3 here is CASSKENDGRVNYGYTF. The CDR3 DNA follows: TGTGCCAGCAGCAAAGAAAACGATGGGAGGGTCAACTATGGCTACACCTTC.